The TCR beta chain described here comes from a study of blood T cell repertoires in COVID-19. Looking at the study overall: Nucleic acid was either cDNA or gDNA, and it came from T cells, B-cell-depleted T cells, or PBMCs.

Original processing methods: By means of reference gene primer amplification, nucleated cell counts were estimated. Sequencing was performed with immunoSEQ multiplex PCR; in TCRdb, only in-frame clones are kept and a portion is missing. The DNA gave D and trimming, while V, J and clone size come from that table. The repertoire includes fewer than 150,000 clones, more than 80% of them detected once, and roughly 4.5% sits in the top ten. The CDR3 has 14 amino acids. In germline, CDR1 is SGHTA, CDR2 FQGNSA. Trimming shortened V by 4 bases and J by 2 bases, and 10 bases separated the two germline ends. The receptor was derived from a human donor in a cohort sampled during active COVID-19. Input material: peripheral blood. The rearrangement uses TRBV7-2 and TRBJ2-3, with D possibly being TRBD2 (6 bases). This CDR3 is CASSSLGLTDTQYF. The CDR3 bases are TGTGCCAGCAGCTCGCTGGGACTCACAGATACGCAGTATTTT.